These 10 T cell receptor beta chains came from one sample sequenced in a study of blood T cell repertoires in COVID-19. Sequencing was performed with immunoSEQ multiplex PCR; in TCRdb, only in-frame clones are kept and a portion is missing. The table lists 130,000 to 150,000 clones, roughly 86% of them singletons. Sequencing was carried out using peripheral blood. Receptors were obtained from a man in his sixties or seventies with acute or convalescent COVID-19.

The chain links TRBV12-1 to TRBJ2-5; TRBD2 is the table's D call and was not checked against the DNA. TRBV12-1 is listed as a pseudogene. The CDR3 is 16 amino acids. CDR3 coding DNA: TGTGCCAGCAGCTTCTGGACTAGCGGGAGAGTAGAGACCCAGTACTTC. It is translated as CASSFWTSGRVETQYF.

On this clone itself: This CDR3 is also generated by other DNA sequences in the sample. The genes are TRBV6-5 and TRBJ2-7, with D tentatively TRBD1 (5 bases). Trimming stripped 4 bases from V and 2 bases from J, with 6 bases between. Per the germline V gene, CDR1 is MNHEY and CDR2 is SVGAGI. The CDR3 length is 12 residues. CDR3 residues: CASSSGTYEQYF. The CDR3 region has the DNA TGTGCCAGCAGTTCAGGGACCTACGAGCAGTACTTC.

This sequence joins TRBV7-2 and TRBJ1-2, with 9 bases identical to TRBD1. In germline, CDR1 is SGHTA, CDR2 FQGNSA. V shed 1 base and J 4 bases; nucleotides not matched to a gene: 4. The CDR3 contains 15 residues. CDR3 bases: TGTGCCAGCAGCTTAGGGACAGGGGCATCCTATGGCTACACCTTC. Translation: CASSLGTGASYGYTF.

V and J are TRBV3-1 (or the pseudogene TRBV3-2) and TRBJ1-1; D is possibly TRBD1 (6 bases). Trimming took 0 bases from V and 9 from J, leaving 11 bases between them. This CDR3 has 13 residues. CDR1 is LGHDT, CDR2 YNNKEL, per germline (reference sequence). CDR3 DNA sequence: TGTGCCAGCAGCCAAGAGGACAGACCCAAAGCTTTCTTT. Amino acid sequence: CASSQEDRPKAFF.

This sequence joins TRBV5-1 and TRBJ2-2; 8 bases are shared with TRBD1. The J segment lost 1 base and the V segment lost 3 bases, leaving 5 bases of the junction unmatched. This CDR3 comprises 16 residues. The germline CDR1 and CDR2 sequences are SGHRS and YFSETQ. In nucleotides, the CDR3 is TGCGCCAGCAGCTGGACCGGGACAGGGAACACCGGGGAGCTGTTTTTT. Translating gives CASSWTGTGNTGELFF. Complete variable domain (other parts from reference TRBV5-1 and TRBJ2-2): KAGVTQTPRYLIKTRGQQVTLSCSPISGHRSVSWYQQTPGQGLQFLFEYFSETQRNKGNFPGRFSGRQFSNSRSEMNVSTLELGDSALYLCASSWTGTGNTGELFFGEGSRLTVL.

This clone was recorded a few times. The rearrangement links TRBV19 to TRBJ1-4; 7 bases fit TRBD1. Germline V gene data show CDR1 as LNHDA and CDR2 as SQIVND (reference sequence). V lost 5 bases to trimming and J lost 4 bases; unmatched junction nucleotides: 7. The CDR3 runs to 15 residues. The CDR3 nucleotides are TGTGCCAGTAGTGTAACAGGGGCCGGTAATGAAAAACTGTTTTTT. This translates into CASSVTGAGNEKLFF.

The J gene is TRBJ2-5, the V gene TRBV28, with a possible D match to TRBD2 (5 bases). The V end was cut by 4 bases, the J end by 5 bases, with 14 bases between. This CDR3 is 14 amino acids long. CDR1 is MDHEN and CDR2 is SYDVKM in the germline V gene. CDR3: CASSSTLRAETQYF. The CDR3 coding sequence is TGTGCCAGCAGTTCGACTCTGCGGGCGGAGACCCAGTACTTC.

The chain employs TRBV27 and TRBJ1-5; 7 positions agree with TRBD1. Germline V lookup: CDR1 MNHEY, CDR2 SMNVEV (reference sequence). Unmatched junction bases numbered 14, after V lost 5 bases and J lost 1 base. The CDR3 is 18 residues long. The CDR3 nucleotides read TGTGCCAGCAGTCCAACAGGGGTCGAATGGGGGAGCAATCAGCCCCAGCATTTT. Translated, it gives CASSPTGVEWGSNQPQHF.

This clone was seen more than once but under ten times. V gene TRBV20-1 combines with J gene TRBJ1-1, with D perhaps TRBD1 (6 bases). The CDR3 extends over 15 amino acids. Per germline, CDR1 DFQATT and CDR2 SNEGSKA (reference sequence). V was cut by 6 bases and J by 1 base, with 18 bases left in between. CDR3 DNA sequence: TGCAGTGCCAGTAACCGGGACATTGGGAACACTGAAGCTTTCTTT. This encodes CSASNRDIGNTEAFF.

The chain combines TRBV10-3 with TRBJ1-1, with TRBD1 identical over 11 bases. The CDR3 runs to 15 residues. V was clipped by 1 base and J by 3 bases; unmatched bases: 1. CDR1 is ENHRY and CDR2 is SYGVKD in the germline V gene. The CDR3 region is CAISEWGQGDTEAFF. The DNA of the CDR3 is TGTGCCATCAGTGAGTGGGGACAGGGGGACACTGAAGCTTTCTTT.